The present T cell receptor beta chain was sequenced within a study of TIL therapy for anti-PD-1-resistant metastatic lung cancer. Time point specified: pre-treatment sample, taken before nivolumab and TIL therapy. Most excised metastases sampled were pleural nodules or supraclavicular lymph nodes. Sequencing used immunoSEQ v3. This table comes from immunoSEQ multiplex PCR, and its TCRdb copy is limited to in-frame clones, with some not included. The sample carries about 50,000 clones, less than 75% recorded once. The CDR3 extends over 19 amino acids. Trimming stripped 5 bases from V and 1 base from J, with 24 bases between. CDR1 is MDHEN, CDR2 SYDVKM, per germline.

The chain recombines TRBV28 with TRBJ2-1, with D possibly matching TRBD2 (5 bases). The input for sequencing was tumor tissue, taken at baseline. This TCR was recovered from a person aged 25 to 80 with non-small cell lung cancer. CDR3 in DNA: TGTGCCAGCAGTCTCCGCCGGGGATCGAATATCAGATCCTACAATGAGCAGTTCTTC. Its protein product is CASSLRRGSNIRSYNEQFF.